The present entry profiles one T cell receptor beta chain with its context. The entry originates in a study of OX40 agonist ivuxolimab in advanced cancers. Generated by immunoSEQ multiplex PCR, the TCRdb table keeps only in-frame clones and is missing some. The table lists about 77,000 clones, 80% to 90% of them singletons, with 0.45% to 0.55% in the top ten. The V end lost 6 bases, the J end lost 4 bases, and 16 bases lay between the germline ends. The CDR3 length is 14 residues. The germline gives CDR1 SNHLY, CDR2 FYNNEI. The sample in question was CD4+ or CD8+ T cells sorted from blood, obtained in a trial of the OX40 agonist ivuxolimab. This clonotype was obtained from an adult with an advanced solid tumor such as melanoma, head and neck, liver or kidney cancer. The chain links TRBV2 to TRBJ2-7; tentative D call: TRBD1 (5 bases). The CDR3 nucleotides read TGTGCCAGCAGGGATCAAGGGGATAGGTACGAGCAGTACTTC. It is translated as CASRDQGDRYEQYF.